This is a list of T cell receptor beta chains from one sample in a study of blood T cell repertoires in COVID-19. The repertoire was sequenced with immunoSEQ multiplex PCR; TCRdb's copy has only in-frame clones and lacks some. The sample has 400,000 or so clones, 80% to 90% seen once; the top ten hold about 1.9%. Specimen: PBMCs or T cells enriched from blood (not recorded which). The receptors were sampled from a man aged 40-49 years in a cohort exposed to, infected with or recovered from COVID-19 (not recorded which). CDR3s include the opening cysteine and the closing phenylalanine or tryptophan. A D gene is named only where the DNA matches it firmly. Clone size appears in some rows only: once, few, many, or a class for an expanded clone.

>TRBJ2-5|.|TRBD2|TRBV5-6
TGTGCCAGCAGCTCTAGCGGGAGCTCAAGGGAGACCCAGTACTTC
CASSSSGSSRETQYF
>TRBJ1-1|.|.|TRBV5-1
TGCGCCAGCAGCCAGCAGGGAGGGAACACTGAAGCTTTCTTT
CASSQQGGNTEAFF
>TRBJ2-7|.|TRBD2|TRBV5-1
TGCGCCAGCAGCTCCACTAGCGGGCCTACCTACGAGCAGTACTTC
CASSSTSGPTYEQYF
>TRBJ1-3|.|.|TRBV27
TGTGCCAGCAGTGGGGGGGCTGGAAACACCATATATTTT
CASSGGAGNTIYF
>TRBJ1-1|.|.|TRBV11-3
TGTGCCAGCAGCTTTGGGGGGTACGGTGAAGCTTTCTTT
CASSFGGYGEAFF
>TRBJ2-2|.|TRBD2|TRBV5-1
TGCGCCAGCAGCCCTGGACTAGCGGGAGACACCGGGGAGCTGTTTTTT
CASSPGLAGDTGELFF
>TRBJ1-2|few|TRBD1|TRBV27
TGTGCCAGCAGGGGGACAGGGCCTCAATATAACTATGGCTACACCTTC
CASRGTGPQYNYGYTF
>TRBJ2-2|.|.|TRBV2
TGTGCCAGCAGTGAATTGAAACCTACGAACACCGGGGAGCTGTTTTTT
CASSELKPTNTGELFF
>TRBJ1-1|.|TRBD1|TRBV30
TGTGCCTGGAGGACCTCCGGCGGGACAGGGATCACTGAAGCTTTCTTT
CAWRTSGGTGITEAFF
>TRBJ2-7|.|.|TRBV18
TGTGCCAGCTCACCCAACAGGGAGCAGTACTTC
CASSPNREQYF
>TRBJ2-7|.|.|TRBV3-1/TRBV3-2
TGTGCCAGCAGCCAAGTGGAGTTGCGCGAGCAGTACTTC
CASSQVELREQYF
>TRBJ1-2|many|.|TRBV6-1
TGTGCCAGCAGTGAAAGTTCGGTTTCTAACTATGGCTACACCTTC
CASSESSVSNYGYTF
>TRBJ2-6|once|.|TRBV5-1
TGCGCCAGCAGCCCACGACGGGACTCTGGGGCCAACGTCCTGACTTTC
CASSPRRDSGANVLTF
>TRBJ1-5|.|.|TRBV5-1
TGCGCCAGCAGCCCCGGACCCCGAGGGCATCAGCCCCAGCATTTT
CASSPGPRGHQPQHF
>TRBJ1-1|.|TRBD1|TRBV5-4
TGTGCCAGCAGCTTGGTGGACAGGGCGAACACTGAAGCTTTCTTT
CASSLVDRANTEAFF
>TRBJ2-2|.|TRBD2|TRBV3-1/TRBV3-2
TGTGCCAGCAGCCACGAACCGGGGGGGGCCGGGGAGCTGTTTTTT
CASSHEPGGAGELFF
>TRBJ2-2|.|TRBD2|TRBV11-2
TGTGCCAGCAGCCCACGAGGGCCTGGCGGGAGTACCACCGGGGAGCTGTTTTTT
CASSPRGPGGSTTGELFF
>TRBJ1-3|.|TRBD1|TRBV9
TGTGCCAGCAATCCCGGGACAGAGACAAACACCATATATTTT
CASNPGTETNTIYF
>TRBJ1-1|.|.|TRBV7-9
TGTGCCAGCAGCTATGGAGGCGTGAACACTGAAGCTTTCTTT
CASSYGGVNTEAFF
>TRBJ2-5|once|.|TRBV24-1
TGTGCCACCAGTGATTTTAGGACGAACCAGGGGGAGACCCAGTACTTC
CATSDFRTNQGETQYF
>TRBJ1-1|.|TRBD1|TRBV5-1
TGCGCCAGCAGCTCCGTGACAGGGATGAACACTGAAGCTTTCTTT
CASSSVTGMNTEAFF
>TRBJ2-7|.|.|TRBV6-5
TGTGCCAGCAGAAGACAGGAAAGCTCCTACGAGCAGTACTTC
CASRRQESSYEQYF
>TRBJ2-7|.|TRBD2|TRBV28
TGTGCCAGCAGTTCCGGGACTAGCCCCTACGAGCAGTACTTC
CASSSGTSPYEQYF
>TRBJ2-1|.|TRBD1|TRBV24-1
TGTGCCACCAGTGACCTCGGACAGGGACGTTACAATGAGCAGTTCTTC
CATSDLGQGRYNEQFF
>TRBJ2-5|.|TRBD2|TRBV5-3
TGTGCCAGAAAGGGACTAGCGGAGCAACAAGAGACCCAGTACTTC
CARKGLAEQQETQYF